These 13 T cell receptor beta chains were all obtained from the same sample, sequenced in a study of CD8+ T cells in alopecia areata. Researchers sorted pooled cutaneous lymph node cells on the basis of CD4, CD8alpha, NKG2D, NKG2ACE and other markers. Extracted RNA was reverse transcribed, and the resulting cDNA served as sequencing template. Generated by immunoSEQ multiplex PCR, the TCRdb table keeps only in-frame clones and is missing some. The sample was found to contain around 290,000 clones, and every one recurs. Material for sequencing was CD4+ T cells sorted from a lymph node. These receptors came from a C3H/HeJ mouse with alopecia areata. The strain's MHC haplotype is H2-k.

A note on this clone: Gene names are mouse gene names. The CDR3 goes on 3 residues after the read ends, and that part is filled in from the germline J gene. The rearrangement links TRBV13-2 to TRBJ1-6; D might be TRBD1 (5 bases). TRBJ1-6 is treated as an ORF (open reading frame) with a function not yet certain. CDR1 is NNHNN and CDR2 is SYGAGS in the germline V gene (reference sequence). The V end lost 2 bases, the J end lost 6 bases, and 12 bases lay between the germline ends. The CDR3 is made up of 15 amino acids. CDR3 DNA (partial): TGTGCCAGCGGTGACCAGGGAGAGGGTAATTCGCCC. Amino acids: CASGDQGEGNSP. The whole CDR3 region reads CASGDQGEGNSPLYF.

This clone has just a few counts. Genes here carry mouse names. The read gets to within 4 residues of the CDR3 end, and the germline J gene fills in the rest. V is TRBV31 and J is TRBJ2-3; 7 bases line up with TRBD1. The CDR3 loop spans 14 amino acids. Germline V gene data show CDR1 as GKSSPN and CDR2 as SITVG. V shed 3 bases, J shed 0 bases, and the junction held 3 bases outside the gene matches. The part of the CDR3 DNA that was read is TGTGCCTGGAGGGACAGGTGGAGTGCAGAA. This gives the protein CAWRDRWSAE. The whole CDR3 sequence is CAWRDRWSAETLYF.

Points on this clone: Mouse germline and gene names are used. From the germline J gene comes the end of the CDR3, since the read stops 4 residues before it. The chain has TRBV19 and TRBJ2-4; 7 positions agree with TRBD2. There are 13 residues in the CDR3. Germline V lookup: CDR1 FNHDT, CDR2 SITEND (reference sequence). The junction had 2 bases not matched to a gene; V was cut back by 4 bases and J by 3 bases. CDR3 region: CASSPGLQNTLYF. The CDR3 DNA, read in part, is TGTGCCAGCAGTCCGGGACTGCAAAAC.

Remarks on this clone: Gene names refer to mouse genes. The read terminates 4 residues before the CDR3 end, so the remaining end is supplied by the germline J gene. This chain connects TRBV13-3 to TRBJ2-7; the D gene is possibly TRBD1 (5 bases). The CDR3 length is 12 residues. CDR1 and CDR2 (germline): NNHDY, SYVADS. The covered CDR3 bases are TGTGCCAGCAGTGGACAGCATTAT. The encoded protein is CASSGQHY. The entire CDR3 protein is CASSGQHYEQYF.

In its sample, this clone was seen a few times. Each gene name is a mouse one. The read falls 4 residues short of the CDR3 end, and the missing part is taken from the germline J gene. V is TRBV19 and J is TRBJ2-3; D unresolved. This CDR3 has 15 residues. Trimming stripped 4 bases from V and 0 bases from J, with 12 bases between. The V gene's germline CDR1 is FNHDT and CDR2 SITEND (reference sequence). The CDR3 reads CASSPRHTSAETLYF. The CDR3 DNA, read in part, is TGTGCCAGCAGTCCCCGACATACTAGTGCAGAA.

This clone turned up a few times. Gene names are mouse gene names. The read halts 4 residues ahead of the CDR3 end, with the missing end drawn from the germline J gene. Within the sample, other DNA sequences also encode this same CDR3. This chain links TRBV5 with TRBJ2-5, with 10 bases fitting TRBD2. Germline values: CDR1 LGHNA, CDR2 YNLKQL (reference sequence). The CDR3 runs to 14 residues. With 4 bases clipped from V and 2 bases from J, the junction kept 0 bases outside the gene matches. CDR3 region: CASSRLGGQDTQYF. The CDR3 bases that were read are TGTGCCAGCAGCCGACTGGGGGGCCAAGAC.

This clone was seen a few times. Each gene name is a mouse one. Read sequence stops 4 residues before the CDR3 end, and the germline J gene provides the missing end. The chain couples TRBV1 to TRBJ2-7; 7 bases are shared with TRBD2. The CDR3 sequence is 14 residues long. The V gene's germline CDR1 is NSQYPW and CDR2 LRSPGD (reference sequence). CDR3 bases read: TGCACCTGCAGTGCAGATGGGGGGAGGGAT. Its translation is CTCSADGGRD. The CDR3 reads in full as CTCSADGGRDEQYF.

The table lists this clone with a few counts. All gene names here are mouse names. The read ends 4 residues early relative to the CDR3; the germline J gene fills the gap. V gene TRBV19 combines with J gene TRBJ2-3; 8 nucleotides line up with TRBD1. The CDR3 is 13 residues long. CDR1 is FNHDT and CDR2 is SITEND in the germline V gene (reference sequence). CDR3 sequence: CASRDRGGETLYF. The covered CDR3 bases are TGTGCCAGCAGAGACAGGGGTGGAGAA.

This clone was seen at least ten times. Any gene name here is a mouse gene name. The CDR3 end is not reached by the read, which stops 3 residues before it; the germline J gene fills it in. This CDR3 is also generated by other DNA sequences in the sample. This chain uses TRBV19 with TRBJ1-6, with TRBD1 identical over 9 bases. TRBJ1-6 is assigned to the ORF class and has an uncertain function. The junction had 2 bases not matched to a gene; V was cut back by 4 bases and J by 3 bases. The CDR3 sequence is 15 residues long. Looked up from germline, CDR1 is FNHDT and CDR2 is SITEND (reference sequence). Incomplete CDR3 DNA: TGTGCCAGCAGTCCGGGACAGGGCTATAATTCGCCC. Translating gives CASSPGQGYNSP. Given in full, the CDR3 is CASSPGQGYNSPLYF.

As concerns this clone: Here the gene names and germline are mouse. From the germline J gene comes the end of the CDR3, since the read stops 4 residues before it. The V call is TRBV13-1, the J call TRBJ1-2, with D possibly being TRBD1 (5 bases). Per the germline V gene, CDR1 is NSHNY and CDR2 is SYGAGN. Trimming pared 3 bases from V and 4 bases from J, leaving 10 bases between. There are 13 residues in the CDR3. The sequenced part of the CDR3 DNA is TGTGCCAGCAGTGGCAGGGCGGGCTCC. Its translation: CASSGRAGS. The full-length CDR3 reads as CASSGRAGSDYTF.

This clone was detected a few times. Mouse germline and gene names are used. Read data end 4 residues before the CDR3 end; the end is taken from the germline J gene. The rearrangement uses TRBV5 and TRBJ2-5; TRBD2 matches at 10 bases. The CDR3 extends over 16 amino acids. Per the germline V gene, CDR1 is LGHNA and CDR2 is YNLKQL (reference sequence). The CDR3 bases that were read are TGTGCCAGCAGCCAAGACTGGGGGGGCGCGGGAGAC. This sequence encodes CASSQDWGGAGD. The whole CDR3 sequence is CASSQDWGGAGDTQYF.

This clone was counted between two and nine times. Genes and germline come from the mouse. From the germline J gene comes the end of the CDR3, since the read stops 4 residues before it. The genes are TRBV5 and TRBJ2-5; TRBD2 matches at 10 bases. Trimming removed 4 bases from V and 0 bases from J; junction bases left unmatched: 4. CDR1 is LGHNA and CDR2 is YNLKQL in the germline V gene (reference sequence). The CDR3 sequence is 16 residues long. CDR3 sequence: CASSPGLGANQDTQYF. Partial CDR3 DNA: TGTGCCAGCAGCCCCGGACTGGGGGCTAACCAAGAC.

This clone was recorded a few times. Gene names and germline match the mouse. The read terminates 4 residues before the CDR3 end, so the remaining end is supplied by the germline J gene. The chain employs TRBV31 and TRBJ2-3, with 14 bases fitting TRBD2. Germline CDR1 is GKSSPN and CDR2 is SITVG. This CDR3 comprises 15 residues. V was clipped by 3 bases and J by 4 bases; unmatched bases: 3. This chain's CDR3 is CAWRGLGGRSETLYF. The CDR3 DNA, read in part, is TGTGCCTGGAGGGGACTGGGGGGGCGCTCAGAA.